Each of the 25 T cell receptor beta chains below was sequenced from the same sample in a study of cytomegalovirus exposure and HLA in healthy donors. Both 60 Vbeta primers and 13 Jbeta primers went into the PCR. Sequencing used immunoSEQ multiplex PCR; TCRdb keeps in-frame clones, though not all of them. The sample yields around 130,000 clones, approximately 75% seen once. The sequencing sample was made of PBMCs. The receptors were sampled from a man aged 40-49 years in good health and CMV-seronegative.

J is TRBJ1-2 and V is TRBV30; the match to TRBD1 covers 9 bases. The germline V gene has CDR1 GTSNPN and CDR2 SVGIG (reference sequence). This CDR3 is 13 amino acids long. J was trimmed by 6 bases and V by 2 bases; bases with no gene match: 4. The CDR3 region is CAWSFTGGHGYTF. The DNA of the CDR3 is TGTGCCTGGAGTTTTACAGGGGGCCATGGCTACACCTTC.

V gene TRBV4-3 combines with J gene TRBJ1-3; 7 bases align to TRBD1. The CDR3 extends over 17 amino acids. Germline values: CDR1 LGHNA, CDR2 YSLEER. V lost 0 bases to trimming and J lost 0 bases; unmatched junction nucleotides: 5. CDR3: CASSQETEGASGNTIYF. For the CDR3, the DNA is TGCGCCAGCAGCCAAGAGACCGAGGGGGCCTCTGGAAACACCATATATTTT.

The chain has TRBV5-1 and TRBJ1-2, with a tentative D call TRBD1 (5 bases). V shed 0 bases and J shed 8 bases, with 11 bases lying between them. The germline V gene encodes CDR1 SGHRS and CDR2 YFSETQ. This CDR3 has 13 residues. DNA of the CDR3: TGCGCCAGCAGCTTGGCGGGTCCAGGGGGCTACACCTTC. Residues: CASSLAGPGGYTF. Complete variable domain (other parts from reference TRBV5-1 and TRBJ1-2): KAGVTQTPRYLIKTRGQQVTLSCSPISGHRSVSWYQQTPGQGLQFLFEYFSETQRNKGNFPGRFSGRQFSNSRSEMNVSTLELGDSALYLCASSLAGPGGYTFGSGTRLTVV.

Remarks on this clone: One end of the junction is discordant with germline, which a read error may explain. The rearrangement joins TRBV20-1 to TRBJ2-7; TRBD2 aligns across 9 bases. Germline V gene lookup returns CDR1 DFQATT and CDR2 SNEGSKA (reference sequence). The CDR3 runs to 11 residues. The CDR3 DNA is TGCAGCGCTAGCGGGGACTACGAGCAGTACTTC. Translated, it gives CSASGDYEQYF.

V usage is TRBV18 and J usage is TRBJ1-4; D unclear. This CDR3 spans 15 amino acids. Germline-derived CDR1 and CDR2 are KGHSH and LQKENI. Deletions cut 8 bases from V and 0 bases from J, with 13 bases between. The chain's CDR3 is CASALPVATNEKLFF. CDR3 DNA sequence: TGTGCCAGCGCCCTGCCGGTTGCAACTAATGAAAAACTGTTTTTT.

This clone was seen a few times. The V and J genes are TRBV19 and TRBJ1-5, with 9 bases identical to TRBD1. The CDR3 consists of 13 residues. V shed 10 bases and J 6 bases; nucleotides not matched to a gene: 7. Germline V CDR1 and CDR2: LNHDA, SQIVND (reference sequence). Here the CDR3 reads CATRGTGSQPQHF. CDR3 DNA: TGTGCCACCAGGGGGACAGGGAGTCAGCCCCAGCATTTT. Based on the CDR3 plus reference TRBV19 and TRBJ1-5, the full variable domain is DGGITQSPKYLFRKEGQNVTLSCEQNLNHDAMYWYRQDPGQGLRLIYYSQIVNDFQKGDIAEGYSVSREKKESFPLTVTSAQKNPTAFYLCATRGTGSQPQHFGDGTRLSIL.

The chain links TRBV19 to TRBJ2-1, with D uncertain. Looked up from germline, CDR1 is LNHDA and CDR2 is SQIVND (reference sequence). The ends were cut back, 3 bases at V and 0 bases at J, with 18 bases in the middle. This CDR3 is 18 amino acids long. The CDR3 loop is CASSMQYWSSRSYNEQFF. The DNA of the CDR3 is TGTGCCAGTAGTATGCAGTACTGGAGTTCCCGCTCCTACAATGAGCAGTTCTTC.

This chain uses TRBV7-9 with TRBJ1-3; perhaps TRBD1 as D (6 bases). V lost 5 bases and J lost 4, with 15 bases in between. CDR1 SEHNR and CDR2 FQNEAQ come from the germline V gene (reference sequence). The CDR3 has 15 amino acids. The CDR3, as DNA: TGTGCCAGCAGCCAGAGCCAGGGGTACGGAAACACCATATATTTT. Its protein is CASSQSQGYGNTIYF.

The chain uses TRBV28 and TRBJ2-2, with D uncertain. Germline V gene sequence: CDR1 MDHEN, CDR2 SYDVKM. The V gene lost 1 base and the J gene lost 7 bases, with 22 bases spanning the gap. The CDR3 contains 18 residues. The CDR3 nucleotides are TGTGCCAGCAGTTTATTTCCCCCCGATCCCGGGTCTGGCGGGGAGCTGTTTTTT. This encodes CASSLFPPDPGSGGELFF.

This sequence joins TRBV9 and TRBJ1-2, with unresolved D. The germline V and J ends were trimmed by 0 bases and 6 bases, with 6 bases remaining between them. Per germline, CDR1 SGDLS and CDR2 YYNGEE. This CDR3 contains 12 residues. CDR3 region: CASSVASDGYTF. The CDR3 DNA follows: TGTGCCAGCAGCGTAGCTTCGGATGGCTACACCTTC.

The chain employs TRBV5-4 and TRBJ2-1, with 11 bases identical to TRBD1. CDR1 and CDR2 from the germline V gene are SGHNT and YYREEE (reference sequence). The CDR3 length is 15 residues. V trimming: 4 bases; J trimming: 7 bases; junction bases outside the gene matches: 7. The CDR3 loop reads CASSRDRGSRNEQFF. In nucleotides, the CDR3 is TGTGCCAGCAGCCGGGACAGGGGGTCCAGAAATGAGCAGTTCTTC.

The chain recombines TRBV7-8 with TRBJ2-3; 15 nucleotides align to TRBD2. V was clipped by 4 bases and J by 4 bases; unmatched bases: 6. Germline V gives CDR1 SGHVS, CDR2 FQNEAQ. The CDR3 is made up of 17 amino acids. CDR3 bases: TGTGCCAGCAGCTCGGGACTAGCGGGAGGAGTGGCAGATACGCAGTATTTT. Protein sequence: CASSSGLAGGVADTQYF.

About this clone: Mismatch with germline at one junction end may stem from a read error. This chain connects TRBV28 to TRBJ2-2; maybe TRBD2 (5 bases). The length of the CDR3 is 13 residues. CDR1 and CDR2 from the germline V gene are MDHEN and SYDVKM. CDR3 DNA sequence: TGTGCCAGCATCCCGCGGGTCGCCGGGGAGCCGTTTTTT. It codes for CASIPRVAGEPFF.

The chain employs TRBV10-1 and TRBJ1-3; D is uncertain. Per germline, CDR1 WNHNN and CDR2 SYGVQD (reference sequence). CDR3 length equals 17 residues. V gave up 2 bases and J gave up 1 base, with 15 bases separating them. CDR3 bases: TGCGCCAGCAGTGAGATTGTGGGAGTCCCATCTGGAAACACCATATATTTT. Amino acid sequence: CASSEIVGVPSGNTIYF.

The rearrangement joins TRBV19 to TRBJ1-6; 10 bases map to TRBD1. There are 13 residues in the CDR3. CDR1 is LNHDA, CDR2 SQIVND, per germline (reference sequence). V was clipped by 7 bases and J by 10 bases; unmatched bases: 4. CDR3 DNA: TGTGCCAGTACCGACAGGGGGCGGTCACCCCTCCACTTT. The encoded protein is CASTDRGRSPLHF.

This clone was observed once. The chain has TRBV6-5 and TRBJ2-7; D might be TRBD2 (6 bases). The CDR3 has 14 residues. Germline V CDR1 and CDR2: MNHEY, SVGAGI. The V end lost 5 bases, the J end lost 6 bases, and 17 bases lay between the germline ends. CDR3 sequence (DNA): TGTGCCAGCAGTCGAGTAGGGGAGGCTGGCGAGCAGTACTTC. Its translation: CASSRVGEAGEQYF.

With respect to this clone: At one end the junction does not follow the germline gene, possibly because of a read error. The rearrangement joins TRBV4-3 to TRBJ2-6, with 13 nucleotides matching TRBD2. Germline loops: CDR1 LGHNA, CDR2 YSLEER. The CDR3 is 18 residues long. DNA of the CDR3: TGCGCCAGCAGCACGACTAGCGGGGGGTCATCTGGGGCCAACGGCCTGACTTTC. Protein: CASSTTSGGSSGANGLTF.

The rearrangement joins TRBV4-3 to TRBJ2-7, with 9 positions matching TRBD1. The J segment lost 1 base and the V segment lost 1 base, leaving 5 bases of the junction unmatched. The CDR3 totals 16 residues. The germline V gene has CDR1 LGHNA and CDR2 YSLEER. Here the CDR3 reads CASSQGTGQGSYEQYF. CDR3 DNA: TGCGCCAGCAGCCAAGGAACGGGACAGGGTTCCTACGAGCAGTACTTC.

V and J are TRBV10-1 and TRBJ2-5; weak D call: TRBD2 (6 bases). The CDR3 consists of 16 residues. Germline assignment: CDR1 WNHNN and CDR2 SYGVQD (reference sequence). With 0 bases removed from V and 4 bases from J, the gap between germline ends came to 15 bases. CDR3 nucleotides: TGCGCCAGCAGTGAGTCGATCACAGCGGGTCGAGAGACCCAGTACTTC. Amino acid sequence: CASSESITAGRETQYF.

This clone was observed a single time. The genes are TRBV5-4 and TRBJ1-3; the D gene is possibly TRBD1 (5 bases). The germline V and J ends were trimmed by 6 bases and 4 bases, with 14 bases remaining between them. This CDR3 region has 14 residues. Germline V gene data show CDR1 as SGHNT and CDR2 as YYREEE (reference sequence). Here the CDR3 reads CASTSGGTGNTIYF. DNA for the CDR3: TGTGCCAGCACCTCCGGGGGTACCGGAAACACCATATATTTT.

This chain uses TRBV28 with TRBJ1-1, with no clear D. The length of the CDR3 is 12 residues. Germline values: CDR1 MDHEN, CDR2 SYDVKM. V was clipped by 2 bases and J by 11 bases, with 12 bases between them. CDR3 sequence reads: CASSLGEGGAFF. In DNA, the CDR3 is TGTGCCAGCAGTTTAGGGGAGGGTGGCGCTTTCTTT.

This chain joins TRBV25-1 and TRBJ1-3; D is possibly TRBD1 (6 bases). V gave up 4 bases and J gave up 0 bases, with 13 bases separating them. Germline V CDR1 and CDR2: MGHDK, SYGVNS. The CDR3 runs to 16 residues. CDR3 DNA sequence: TGTGCCAGCAGTGTCAGGGGTGGGACCTCTGGAAACACCATATATTTT. Amino acids: CASSVRGGTSGNTIYF.

The chain carries TRBV6-6 and TRBJ1-1, with 8 bases matching TRBD1. The CDR3 has 15 residues. In germline, CDR1 is MNHNY, CDR2 SVGAGI (reference sequence). V lost 6 bases and J lost 5; bases outside the gene matches: 11. The chain's CDR3 is CASSRSRTGLTEAFF. The CDR3, as DNA: TGTGCCAGCAGCCGAAGTCGGACAGGGCTGACTGAAGCTTTCTTT.

The genes are TRBV19 and TRBJ2-3; 9 bases agree with TRBD1. This CDR3 has 15 residues. The junction had 7 bases not matched to a gene; V was cut back by 4 bases and J by 5 bases. Looked up from germline, CDR1 is LNHDA and CDR2 is SQIVND (reference sequence). The CDR3 is CASSRGQGNRDTQYF. The CDR3 DNA sequence: TGTGCCAGTAGTAGAGGACAGGGGAATCGAGATACGCAGTATTTT. Full variable domain (rest looked up from reference TRBV19 and TRBJ2-3): DGGITQSPKYLFRKEGQNVTLSCEQNLNHDAMYWYRQDPGQGLRLIYYSQIVNDFQKGDIAEGYSVSREKKESFPLTVTSAQKNPTAFYLCASSRGQGNRDTQYFGPGTRLTVL.

CDR3 in DNA: TGTGCCAGCAGCCCGGGACAGGGAGCTGTTGCGACCGGGGAGCTGTTTTTT. This gives the protein CASSPGQGAVATGELFF. The chain combines TRBV5-4 with TRBJ2-2; the match to TRBD1 covers 9 bases. The CDR3 totals 17 residues. Germline CDR1 is SGHNT and CDR2 is YYREEE (reference sequence). V lost 4 bases and J lost 5; bases outside the gene matches: 12.